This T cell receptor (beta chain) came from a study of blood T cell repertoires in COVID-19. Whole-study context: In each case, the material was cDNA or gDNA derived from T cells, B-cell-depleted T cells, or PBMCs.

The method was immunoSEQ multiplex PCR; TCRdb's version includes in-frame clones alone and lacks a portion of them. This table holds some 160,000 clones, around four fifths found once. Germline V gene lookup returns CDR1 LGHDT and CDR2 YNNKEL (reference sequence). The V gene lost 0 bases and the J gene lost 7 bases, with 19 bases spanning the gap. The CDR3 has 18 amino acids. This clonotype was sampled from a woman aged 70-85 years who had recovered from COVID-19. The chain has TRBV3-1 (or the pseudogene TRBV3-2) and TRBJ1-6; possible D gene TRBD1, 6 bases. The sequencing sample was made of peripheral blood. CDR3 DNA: TGTGCCAGCAGCCAAGAGGGGGGAGGGGGTTTTAAGAATTCACCCCTCCACTTT. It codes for CASSQEGGGGFKNSPLHF.